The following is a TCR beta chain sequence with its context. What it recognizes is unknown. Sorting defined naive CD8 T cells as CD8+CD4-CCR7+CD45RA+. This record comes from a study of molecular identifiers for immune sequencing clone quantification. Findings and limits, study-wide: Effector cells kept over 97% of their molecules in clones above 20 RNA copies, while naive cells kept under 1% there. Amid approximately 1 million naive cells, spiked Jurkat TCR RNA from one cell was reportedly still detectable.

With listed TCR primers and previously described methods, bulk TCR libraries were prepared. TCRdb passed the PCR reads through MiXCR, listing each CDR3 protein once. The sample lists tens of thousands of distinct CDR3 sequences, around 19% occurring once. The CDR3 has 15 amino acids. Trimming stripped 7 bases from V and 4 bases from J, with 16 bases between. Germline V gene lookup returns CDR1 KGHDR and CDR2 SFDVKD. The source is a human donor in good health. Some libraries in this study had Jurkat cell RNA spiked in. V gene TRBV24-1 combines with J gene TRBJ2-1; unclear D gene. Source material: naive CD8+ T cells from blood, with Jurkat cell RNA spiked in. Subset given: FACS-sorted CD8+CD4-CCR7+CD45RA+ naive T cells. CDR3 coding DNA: TGTGCCACCAGCCCCCGCCTGGGTGGTTACAATGAGCAGTTCTTC. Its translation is CATSPRLGGYNEQFF.